A single sample gave rise to the 5 T cell receptor beta chains below, sequenced in a study of T-cell memory formation after mild COVID-19. MiXCR was run by TCRdb on the 5' RACE reads, yielding one entry per CDR3 protein. The sample includes some 97,000 distinct CDR3 sequences, approximately 12% of them seen just once. The sequenced sample was PBMCs or a T cell subset sorted from them (not recorded which). The receptors derive from a man younger than 35 who had mild COVID-19 (a few samples of this study predate the infection). Cell type and time point are not known.

This sequence joins TRBV9 and TRBJ2-1; possibly TRBD1 or TRBD2 for D (5 bases each). The CDR3 consists of 16 residues. The ends were cut back, 3 bases at V and 0 bases at J, with 13 bases in the middle. Germline V gene sequence: CDR1 SGDLS, CDR2 YYNGEE. The CDR3 reads CASSEGTSSSYNEQFF. In nucleotides, the CDR3 is TGTGCCAGCAGCGAAGGGACGTCTAGCTCCTACAATGAGCAGTTCTTC.

Ten or more counts support this clonotype. The chain couples TRBV10-1 to TRBJ2-1, with TRBD2 matching over 8 bases. CDR1 and CDR2 (germline): WNHNN, SYGVQD (reference sequence). The CDR3 covers 12 residues. V trimming: 9 bases; J trimming: 6 bases; junction bases outside the gene matches: 4. The CDR3 nucleotides read TGCGCCAGTTCTCTAGCGGGCAATGAGCAGTTCTTC. The encoded protein is CASSLAGNEQFF.

The sample holds a few counts of this clonotype. The J gene is TRBJ2-7, the V gene TRBV5-1; D remains ambiguous. CDR1 and CDR2 from the germline V gene are SGHRS and YFSETQ. V lost 1 base and J 2 bases, leaving 22 bases between the germline ends. The CDR3 has 18 residues. Written as DNA, the CDR3 is TGCGCCAGCAGCTTGAGGATCCAGCCGTACGGCCTCGCCTACGAGCAGTACTTC. This sequence encodes CASSLRIQPYGLAYEQYF.

This clonotype appeared a few times. This chain joins TRBV7-9 and TRBJ2-2; no reliable D call. Germline V gives CDR1 SEHNR, CDR2 FQNEAQ (reference sequence). The CDR3 is 13 amino acids. V lost 1 base to trimming and J lost 7 bases, with 7 bases between them. For the CDR3, the DNA is TGTGCCAGCAGCTTAGAGGCTGACGGGGAGCTGTTTTTT. Translated, it gives CASSLEADGELFF.

This rearrangement joins TRBV13 to TRBJ2-7, with D possibly called TRBD1 or TRBD2 (5 bases each). Trimming removed 5 bases at V and 4 bases at J, with 18 bases between. The length of the CDR3 is 15 residues. Germline lookup yields CDR1 PRHDT and CDR2 FYEKMQ (reference sequence). CDR3 sequence (DNA): TGTGCCAGCAGCCAGGGACCGCAACCCTTTTACGAGCAGTACTTC. It specifies CASSQGPQPFYEQYF.